This entry lists 16 T cell receptor beta chains sequenced from one sample in a study of T cell responses to AZD1222 COVID-19 vaccine. Profiling relied on immunoSEQ multiplex PCR, and the TCRdb table lists in-frame clones only, not all of them. Of over 150,000 clones listed, less than 90% are singletons. The sample was peripheral blood, taken on day 0 of MenACWY control vaccination. These receptor sequences come from an adult in good health.

V and J are TRBV29-1 and TRBJ1-2; TRBD1 agrees at 12 bases. With 5 bases clipped from V and 1 base from J, the junction kept 5 bases outside the gene matches. There are 15 residues in the CDR3. Germline CDR1 SQVTM, CDR2 ANQGSEA. The CDR3 reads CSVPGTGGHNYGYTF. CDR3 coding DNA: TGCAGCGTTCCCGGGACAGGGGGCCATAACTATGGCTACACCTTC.

This chain uses TRBV9 with TRBJ2-2; D call uncertain. The CDR3 has 12 amino acids. Germline loops: CDR1 SGDLS, CDR2 YYNGEE. The V and J ends lost 4 bases and 4 bases respectively, with 5 bases between them. CDR3 residues: CASSPATGELFF. The DNA for the CDR3 is TGTGCCAGCAGCCCAGCCACCGGGGAGCTGTTTTTT.

V usage is TRBV6-1 and J usage is TRBJ1-5, with 7 bases aligning to TRBD1. V shed 1 base, J shed 7 bases, and the junction held 4 bases outside the gene matches. The germline gives CDR1 MNHNS, CDR2 SASEGT. The CDR3 totals 14 residues. The CDR3 coding sequence is TGTGCCAGCAGTGAAGGACAGGGCGGCCAGCCCCAGCATTTT. It yields the protein CASSEGQGGQPQHF.

The rearrangement links TRBV11-2 to TRBJ2-5; TRBD2 agrees at 10 bases. CDR1 and CDR2 (germline): SGHAT, FQNNGV. V dropped 6 bases and J dropped 2; count of bases not matched to a gene: 6. The CDR3 spans 15 residues. CDR3 DNA: TGTGCCAGCAGACTCAGCGGGGGGGGACAAGAGACCCAGTACTTC. This gives the protein CASRLSGGGQETQYF. The variable domain in full, with the rest retrieved from reference TRBV11-2 and TRBJ2-5, is EAGVAQSPRYKIIEKRQSVAFWCNPISGHATLYWYQQILGQGPKLLIQFQNNGVVDDSQLPKDRFSAERLKGVDSTLKIQPAKLEDSAVYLCASRLSGGGQETQYFGPGTRLLVL.

This clone was detected only a few times. The chain couples TRBV7-6 to TRBJ2-7; D is uncertain. The germline V gene encodes CDR1 SGHVS and CDR2 FNYEAQ. The CDR3 length is 13 residues. The V end was cut by 0 bases, the J end by 3 bases, with 6 bases between. CDR3 in amino acids: CASSLAPLYEQYV. In DNA, the CDR3 is TGTGCCAGCAGCTTAGCCCCCCTCTACGAGCAGTACGTC.

The chain carries TRBV11-3 and TRBJ2-7, with 9 bases lining up with TRBD2. Germline values: CDR1 SGHNT, CDR2 YENEEA. The CDR3 runs to 15 residues. The J segment lost 4 bases and the V segment lost 1 base, leaving 5 bases of the junction unmatched. The CDR3: CASSLAAGGPYEQYF. The DNA for the CDR3 is TGTGCCAGCAGCTTAGCCGCGGGAGGGCCTTACGAGCAGTACTTC.

The V gene is TRBV7-9, the J gene TRBJ1-1; TRBD1 matches 7 bases. V was clipped by 3 bases and J by 1 base; unmatched bases: 11. Germline V CDR1 and CDR2: SEHNR, FQNEAQ (reference sequence). The CDR3 has 17 amino acids. The CDR3 sequence: CASSFEQGFGRNTEAFF. The CDR3 DNA is TGTGCCAGCAGCTTTGAACAGGGGTTCGGGAGGAACACTGAAGCTTTCTTT.

The rearrangement joins TRBV19 to TRBJ2-3, with TRBD1 identical over 8 bases. The CDR3 covers 15 residues. V lost 5 bases and J lost 3; bases outside the gene matches: 7. The germline V gene has CDR1 LNHDA and CDR2 SQIVND (reference sequence). CDR3 in amino acids: CASSSAGGRTDTQYF. The CDR3 DNA sequence: TGTGCCAGTAGTTCCGCAGGGGGCCGGACAGATACGCAGTATTTT.

This clone came up a few times. The CDR3 DNA sequence: TGTGCCAGCAGCTCCAGGGTCGACCAGCCCCAGCATTTT. Translated, it gives CASSSRVDQPQHF. The chain is built from TRBV7-2 and TRBJ1-5, with D possibly TRBD1 on 5 matching bases. The CDR3 contains 13 residues. Trimming removed 4 bases at V and 7 bases at J, with 11 bases between. CDR1 SGHTA and CDR2 FQGNSA come from the germline V gene.

The rearrangement joins TRBV3-1 (or the pseudogene TRBV3-2) to TRBJ1-5; TRBD1 is a possible D gene (6 bases). Germline CDR1 is LGHDT and CDR2 is YNNKEL (reference sequence). The CDR3 has 14 amino acids. V gave up 5 bases and J gave up 3 bases, with 11 bases separating them. The CDR3 bases are TGTGCCAGCAGCACACAGGGAATCAATCAGCCCCAGCATTTT. Translation gives CASSTQGINQPQHF.

The chain couples TRBV27 to TRBJ2-4; 9 nucleotides align to TRBD1. The trim removed 3 bases at V and 4 bases at J, leaving 4 bases unmatched. Germline lookup yields CDR1 MNHEY and CDR2 SMNVEV (reference sequence). The CDR3 is 15 residues long. The CDR3 region has the DNA TGTGCCAGCAGTTTTGGTGGACAGGGGAAAAACATTCAGTACTTC. The encoded protein is CASSFGGQGKNIQYF.

The chain links TRBV14 to TRBJ1-1, with D uncertain. V lost 3 bases and J 4 bases, leaving 12 bases between the germline ends. CDR1 is SGHDN and CDR2 is FVKESK in the germline V gene. The CDR3 loop spans 14 amino acids. The CDR3 bases are TGTGCCAGCAGCCACCGCGGCGGAAGCACTGAAGCTTTCTTT. Protein: CASSHRGGSTEAFF.

The chain joins TRBV29-1 to TRBJ2-2; unclear D gene. The CDR3 sequence is 11 residues long. CDR1 and CDR2 (germline): SQVTM, ANQGSEA. Trimming took off 4 bases at V and 6 bases at J, with 6 bases between the two ends. The DNA of the CDR3 is TGCAGCGTTGGATCCCCCGGGGAGCTGTTTTTT. Its translation is CSVGSPGELFF.

This clone was counted a single time. The genes are TRBV5-1 and TRBJ1-2; D is uncertain. V was shortened by 0 bases and J by 4 bases, with 7 bases between the two germline ends. This CDR3 has 13 amino acids. The germline V gene has CDR1 SGHRS and CDR2 YFSETQ. In DNA, the CDR3 is TGCGCCAGCAGCTTGGACGGACCCTATGGCTACACCTTC. Translated, it gives CASSLDGPYGYTF.

This clone was recorded once. This chain uses TRBV9 with TRBJ2-1, with D unclear. Germline values: CDR1 SGDLS, CDR2 YYNGEE. Trimming took 0 bases from V and 10 from J, leaving 14 bases between them. The CDR3 has 14 amino acids. The CDR3 loop is CASSVVPAISEQFF. CDR3 sequence (DNA): TGTGCCAGCAGCGTAGTCCCCGCAATCAGCGAGCAGTTCTTC.

The chain has TRBV7-6 and TRBJ1-5, with a weak D call TRBD1 (6 bases). The V gene lost 5 bases and the J gene lost 1 base, with 15 bases spanning the gap. This CDR3 contains 16 residues. Germline CDR1 SGHVS, CDR2 FNYEAQ. DNA of the CDR3: TGTGCCAGCAGCCCTCAGCAGGGGATGAGCAATCAGCCCCAGCATTTT. Translation: CASSPQQGMSNQPQHF.